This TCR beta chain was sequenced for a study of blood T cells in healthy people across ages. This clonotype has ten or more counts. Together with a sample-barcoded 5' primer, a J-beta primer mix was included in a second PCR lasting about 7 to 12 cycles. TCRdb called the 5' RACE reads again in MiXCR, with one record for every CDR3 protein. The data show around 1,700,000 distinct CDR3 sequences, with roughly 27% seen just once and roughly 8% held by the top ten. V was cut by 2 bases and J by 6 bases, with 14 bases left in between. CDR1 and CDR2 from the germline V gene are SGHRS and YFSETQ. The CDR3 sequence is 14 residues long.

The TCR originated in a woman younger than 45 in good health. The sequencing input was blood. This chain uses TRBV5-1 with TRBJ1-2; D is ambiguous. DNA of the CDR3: TGCGCCAGCAGCTTCAGACGCCCGGAGGATGGCTACACCTTC. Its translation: CASSFRRPEDGYTF. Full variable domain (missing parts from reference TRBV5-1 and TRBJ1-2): KAGVTQTPRYLIKTRGQQVTLSCSPISGHRSVSWYQQTPGQGLQFLFEYFSETQRNKGNFPGRFSGRQFSNSRSEMNVSTLELGDSALYLCASSFRRPEDGYTFGSGTRLTVV.